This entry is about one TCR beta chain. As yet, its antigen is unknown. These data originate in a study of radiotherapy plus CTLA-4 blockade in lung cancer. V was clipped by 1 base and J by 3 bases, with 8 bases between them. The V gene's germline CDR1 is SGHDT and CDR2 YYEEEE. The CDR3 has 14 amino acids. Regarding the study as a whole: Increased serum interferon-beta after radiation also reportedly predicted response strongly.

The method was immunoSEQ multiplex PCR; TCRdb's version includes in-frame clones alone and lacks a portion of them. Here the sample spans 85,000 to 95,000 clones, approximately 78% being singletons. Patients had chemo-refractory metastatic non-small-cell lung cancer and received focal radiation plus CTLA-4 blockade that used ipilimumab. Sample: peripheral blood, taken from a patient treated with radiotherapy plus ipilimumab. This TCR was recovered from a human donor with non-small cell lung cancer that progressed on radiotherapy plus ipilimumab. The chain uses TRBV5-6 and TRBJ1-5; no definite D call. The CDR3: CASSLKGFNQPQHF. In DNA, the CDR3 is TGTGCCAGCAGCTTGAAGGGTTTCAATCAGCCCCAGCATTTT.